The clone carrying this T cell receptor beta chain has just a few counts. The target antigen is unknown. The sample comes from a study of cytomegalovirus exposure and HLA in healthy donors. Whole-study results and caveats: The listing of 150 to 200 TCR beta chains classed them as cytomegalovirus-associated.

With 60 Vbeta and 13 Jbeta primers, the PCR was carried out. The data were produced by immunoSEQ multiplex PCR, yet TCRdb's version contains in-frame clones alone and is incomplete. The data contain over 100,000 clones, just under 70% of them singletons. The sequenced sample consisted of PBMCs. This receptor was obtained from a woman in her sixties or seventies in good health and CMV-seropositive.

In DNA, the CDR3 is TGTGCCAGCAGCCGTACTGGCGGGGGGGTTCAGCCCCAGCATTTT. It translates to CASSRTGGGVQPQHF. This chain uses TRBV6-5 with TRBJ1-5, with D maybe TRBD1 (5 bases). The CDR3 contains 15 residues. V was cut by 6 bases and J by 6 bases, with 18 bases left in between. Germline-derived CDR1 and CDR2 are MNHEY and SVGAGI.